These 23 T cell receptor beta chains originate from one sample sequenced in a study of T cell repertoires in cytomegalovirus infection. TCRdb independently ran MiXCR on the reads; one entry per CDR3 protein. The sample holds 150,000 to 160,000 distinct CDR3 sequences, about 20% seen once. Sequencing used PBMCs. Source of these receptors: a human donor in good health (CMV status not recorded). Some clones in this sample may be carry-over from other donors' samples.

The rearrangement joins TRBV5-5 to TRBJ2-1; no definite D call. The CDR3 is 13 residues long. The germline CDR1 and CDR2 sequences are SGHKS and YYEKEE (reference sequence). V was trimmed by 0 bases and J by 4 bases, leaving 5 bases between them. For the CDR3, the DNA is TGTGCCAGCAGCTTGGCTCCGTACAATGAGCAGTTCTTC. Protein: CASSLAPYNEQFF.

V usage is TRBV19 and J usage is TRBJ1-1; D remains unclear. The V gene's germline CDR1 is LNHDA and CDR2 SQIVND (reference sequence). The CDR3 consists of 14 residues. V gave up 6 bases and J gave up 6 bases, with 17 bases separating them. As DNA, the CDR3 is TGTGCCAGTAGCCTCACCGCGGGAGGTTCTGAAGCTTTCTTT. Translation gives CASSLTAGGSEAFF.

In its sample, this clonotype was seen a few times. The chain combines TRBV25-1 with TRBJ2-6; the D is unclear. This CDR3 region has 17 residues. Trimming cost V 6 bases and J 2 bases, with 17 bases left between them. The germline V gene has CDR1 MGHDK and CDR2 SYGVNS. Here the CDR3 reads CASSSDGPLTGANVLTF. CDR3 coding DNA: TGTGCCAGCAGCTCTGACGGACCCCTCACTGGGGCCAACGTCCTGACTTTC.

To note about this clonotype: One end of the junction fails to match germline, which may point to a read error. The chain joins TRBV20-1 to TRBJ1-2; no clear D. The CDR3 loop spans 9 amino acids. Germline values: CDR1 DFQATT, CDR2 SNEGSKA (reference sequence). The CDR3 DNA reads TGCAGTGCTAACAATGGCTACACCTTC. The encoded protein is CSANNGYTF.

This clonotype was counted a few times. The genes are TRBV5-5 and TRBJ2-3, with TRBD2 matching over 11 bases. Trimming removed 4 bases from V and 1 base from J; junction bases left unmatched: 11. There are 18 residues in the CDR3. Germline V lookup: CDR1 SGHKS, CDR2 YYEKEE (reference sequence). Written as DNA, the CDR3 is TGTGCCAGCAGCCCCGGACTAGCGGGCCTGGGTGGCACAGATACGCAGTATTTT. This translates into CASSPGLAGLGGTDTQYF.

The chain employs TRBV5-1 and TRBJ1-2; perhaps TRBD1 as D (5 bases). The CDR3 has 15 residues. CDR1 is SGHRS, CDR2 YFSETQ, per germline. Trimming took 8 bases from V and 8 from J, leaving 25 bases between them. CDR3 DNA sequence: TGCGCCAGTTCCCCGACGGGACCCGGGATGGGAGGCTACACCTTC. This encodes CASSPTGPGMGGYTF.

The V and J genes are TRBV14 and TRBJ2-2; D possibly matches TRBD1 or TRBD2 (5 bases each). Trimming took off 0 bases at V and 9 bases at J, with 14 bases between the two ends. The CDR3 is 15 residues long. The germline CDR1 and CDR2 sequences are SGHDN and FVKESK. This CDR3 is CASSQDTMGVRELFF. The CDR3 nucleotides are TGTGCCAGCAGCCAAGACACCATGGGGGTCCGGGAGCTGTTTTTT.

The chain carries TRBV20-1 and TRBJ2-7; perhaps TRBD2 as D (5 bases). V was cut by 3 bases and J by 1 base, with 7 bases left in between. Germline assignment: CDR1 DFQATT and CDR2 SNEGSKA (reference sequence). The CDR3 spans 12 residues. This chain's CDR3 is CSASRESYEQYF. In DNA, the CDR3 is TGCAGTGCTAGTCGGGAATCCTACGAGCAGTACTTC.

This clonotype was counted many times. The chain has TRBV20-1 and TRBJ1-1, with D possibly TRBD1 on 6 matching bases. Germline lookup yields CDR1 DFQATT and CDR2 SNEGSKA (reference sequence). Trimming left V 5 bases short and J 1 base short, with 11 bases between. The CDR3 covers 13 residues. DNA of the CDR3: TGCAGTGCTCCCGGGACAAAGAACACTGAAGCTTTCTTT. Its protein is CSAPGTKNTEAFF.

V is TRBV20-1 and J is TRBJ1-1; D gene ambiguous. There are 13 residues in the CDR3. The V end lost 1 base, the J end lost 1 base, and 7 bases lay between the germline ends. The V gene's germline CDR1 is DFQATT and CDR2 SNEGSKA (reference sequence). CDR3 protein: CSARGQRNTEAFF. The CDR3, as DNA: TGCAGTGCTAGAGGTCAGAGGAACACTGAAGCTTTCTTT.

This clonotype was counted a few times. The J gene is TRBJ2-5, the V gene TRBV7-3; D is uncertain. Germline V gene sequence: CDR1 SGHTA, CDR2 FQGTGA. With 5 bases removed from V and 4 bases from J, the gap between germline ends came to 11 bases. The CDR3 covers 13 residues. The CDR3 reads CASSLDLGETQYF. CDR3 sequence (DNA): TGTGCCAGCAGCCTCGACTTAGGAGAGACCCAGTACTTC.

The chain couples TRBV4-3 to TRBJ2-1; 7 bases agree with TRBD2. With 4 bases clipped from V and 8 bases from J, the junction kept 11 bases outside the gene matches. CDR3 length: 15 amino acids. The germline V gene has CDR1 LGHNA and CDR2 YSLEER. The DNA of the CDR3 is TGCGCCAGCAGCCGAACCAGTGGGGCGGGGGATGAGCAGTTCTTC. Translated, it gives CASSRTSGAGDEQFF.

In its sample, this clonotype was seen many times. The chain links TRBV5-4 to TRBJ2-3, with D possibly called TRBD1 or TRBD2 (6 bases each). Trimming took 4 bases from V and 4 from J, leaving 13 bases between them. This CDR3 contains 14 residues. CDR1 is SGHNT, CDR2 YYREEE, per germline (reference sequence). The CDR3 bases are TGTGCCAGCAGCCGGGACGGGGGCGCAGATACGCAGTATTTT. This translates into CASSRDGGADTQYF.

Regarding this clonotype: This could be a read error, since a much larger clone is one nucleotide away. This sequence joins TRBV7-7 and TRBJ2-7; 14 bases align to TRBD2. Germline assignment: CDR1 SSHAT and CDR2 FNYEAQ (reference sequence). The CDR3 sequence is 16 residues long. The CDR3 DNA sequence: TGTGCTAGCAGCTTAGGCTGGGGACTAGCGGGGGACGAGCTGTACTTC. Its translation is CASSLGWGLAGDELYF.

A few counts support this clonotype. The rearrangement uses TRBV5-4 and TRBJ1-1; D gene unclear. Germline CDR1 and CDR2: SGHNT and YYREEE (reference sequence). The CDR3 is 14 residues long. V was trimmed by 1 base and J by 2 bases, leaving 9 bases between them. CDR3 bases: TGTGCCAGCAGCTTGCATACCGGAAACACTGAAGCTTTCTTT. It encodes CASSLHTGNTEAFF.

This clonotype was found many times. The chain joins TRBV12-3 or TRBV12-4 to TRBJ1-6; D call uncertain. This CDR3 is built from 13 residues. V gave up 5 bases and J gave up 7 bases, with 9 bases separating them. CDR3 in amino acids: CASSARFNSPLHF. The CDR3, as DNA: TGTGCCAGCAGTGCCCGGTTCAATTCACCCCTCCACTTT.

With regard to this clonotype: A read error may be the cause here, since a much bigger clone is one base away. This chain joins TRBV7-8 and TRBJ2-1, with D tentatively TRBD1 or TRBD2 (5 bases each). Trimming removed 1 base from V and 6 bases from J, with 16 bases in between. Germline-derived CDR1 and CDR2 are SGHVS and FQNEAQ. CDR3 length equals 16 residues. Written as DNA, the CDR3 is TGTGCCAGCAGCTTAGATGGGGGAAGAGGGTGCAATGAGCAGTTCTTC. Its protein is CASSLDGGRGCNEQFF.

The chain couples TRBV25-1 to TRBJ2-7; weak D call: TRBD1 (5 bases). Germline CDR1 reads MGHDK; CDR2 reads SYGVNS. This CDR3 comprises 13 residues. Trimming pared 2 bases from V and 2 bases from J, leaving 7 bases between. The CDR3: CASSEGRAYEQYF. The CDR3 bases are TGTGCCAGCAGTGAAGGCAGGGCCTACGAGCAGTACTTC.

This clonotype appeared a few times. The chain combines TRBV29-1 with TRBJ1-1; D unclear. Germline V CDR1 and CDR2: SQVTM, ANQGSEA. Trimming left V 4 bases short and J 1 base short, with 7 bases between. The CDR3 covers 12 residues. The CDR3 loop reads CSVGWGNTEAFF. Here the CDR3 DNA reads TGCAGCGTTGGCTGGGGGAACACTGAAGCTTTCTTT.

The chain links TRBV30 to TRBJ2-3, with 7 positions matching TRBD2. This CDR3 is 15 amino acids long. J lost 3 bases, V lost 5 bases, and 11 bases had no gene match. Germline-derived CDR1 and CDR2 are GTSNPN and SVGIG (reference sequence). The CDR3 here is CAWLMSGIRTDTQYF. CDR3 sequence (DNA): TGTGCCTGGTTGATGAGCGGGATCAGGACAGATACGCAGTATTTT.

The table lists this clonotype with many counts. The chain employs TRBV7-2 and TRBJ1-2; TRBD1 might be the D (6 bases). This CDR3 spans 16 amino acids. V dropped 5 bases and J dropped 3 bases, with 19 bases sitting between them. CDR1 is SGHTA and CDR2 is FQGNSA in the germline V gene. The CDR3 sequence: CASSKTASGGYYGYTF. Written as DNA, the CDR3 is TGTGCCAGCAGCAAGACAGCCTCGGGGGGCTACTATGGCTACACCTTC. The full variable domain, with the rest looked up from reference TRBV7-2 and TRBJ1-2, is GAGVSQSPSNKVTEKGKDVELRCDPISGHTALYWYRQSLGQGLEFLIYFQGNSAPDKSGLPSDRFSAERTGGSVSTLTIQRTQQEDSAVYLCASSKTASGGYYGYTFGSGTRLTVV.

CDR3 nucleotide sequence: TGCAGCGTTGGGAGTCTCGTCTACGAGCAGTACTTC. Translating gives CSVGSLVYEQYF. V gene TRBV29-1 combines with J gene TRBJ2-7; D unclear. CDR1 and CDR2 (germline): SQVTM, ANQGSEA. This CDR3 region has 12 residues. V was trimmed by 4 bases and J by 3 bases, leaving 10 bases between them.

The chain links TRBV28 to TRBJ1-3; 7 bases map to TRBD1. With V trimmed by 5 bases and J by 0 bases, 13 bases remained unmatched. This CDR3 spans 18 amino acids. Germline-derived CDR1 and CDR2 are MDHEN and SYDVKM. The CDR3 region has the DNA TGTGCCAGCAGTCCGCAGGACAGGATAGAATACTCTGGAAACACCATATATTTT. This encodes CASSPQDRIEYSGNTIYF.